A selection of T cell receptor beta chains follows, all from one sample in a study of T cell changes during pregnancy in multiple sclerosis. TCRdb keeps only in-frame clones here, not all; method: immunoSEQ multiplex PCR. The sample contains 70,000 to 100,000 clones, roughly 93% of which appear only once. Sample: peripheral blood, taken in the first trimester of pregnancy. The receptors here all came from a female donor with multiple sclerosis, enrolled in a pregnancy study. Both conserved end residues are part of each CDR3. A D gene is named only where the DNA matches it firmly. Expanded clones are given a class, and other clones once, few, many or no size at all.

v_call	d_call	clone_size	j_call	cdr3_aa	cdr3_nt
TRBV28	TRBD1	NA	TRBJ1-2	CASKTGLGYTF	TGTGCCAGCAAGACAGGGCTCGGCTACACCTTC
TRBV5-4	NA	NA	TRBJ1-3	CASSLVGQGTLGNTIYF	TGTGCCAGCAGCTTGGTAGGGCAGGGGACCCTCGGAAACACCATATATTTT
TRBV5-6	TRBD1	NA	TRBJ1-2	CASSSLGQGRGGYTF	TGTGCCAGCAGCTCCCTTGGACAGGGGAGAGGAGGCTACACCTTC
TRBV7-3	NA	NA	TRBJ2-3	CASSSSTDTQYF	TGTGCCAGCAGCTCAAGCACAGATACGCAGTATTTT
TRBV4-1	NA	NA	TRBJ2-1	CASSSVRLGTTVYNEQFF	TGCGCCAGCAGTTCCGTAAGACTAGGGACGACCGTTTACAATGAGCAGTTCTTC
TRBV28	NA	NA	TRBJ1-5	CASSPGGQPQHF	TGTGCCAGCAGCCCCGGAGGTCAGCCCCAGCATTTT
TRBV19	TRBD1	NA	TRBJ2-7	CASSDRGYEQYF	TGTGCCAGTAGCGACAGGGGGTACGAGCAGTACTTC
TRBV9	NA	NA	TRBJ2-3	CASSPGKSGDYTDTQYF	TGTGCCAGCAGCCCCGGTAAAAGCGGCGATTACACAGATACGCAGTATTTT
TRBV28	NA	NA	TRBJ2-3	CASRRLDIRTDTQYF	TGTGCCAGCAGACGACTGGACATTAGGACAGATACGCAGTATTTT
TRBV9	NA	NA	TRBJ1-6	CASSVQFGNSPLHF	TGTGCCAGCAGCGTACAGTTTGGTAATTCACCCCTCCACTTT
TRBV9	NA	once	TRBJ2-7	CASSATDWDEQYF	TGTGCCAGCAGCGCGACAGACTGGGACGAGCAGTACTTC
TRBV7-8	NA	NA	TRBJ2-7	CASSLAHYEQYF	TGTGCCAGCAGCTTAGCTCACTACGAGCAGTACTTC
TRBV9	NA	NA	TRBJ2-3	CASSSGLRTDTQYF	TGTGCCAGCAGCTCGGGACTTCGCACAGATACGCAGTATTTT
TRBV7-9	NA	NA	TRBJ1-5	CASSASSSVLDQPQHF	TGTGCCAGCAGCGCCTCAAGCTCGGTTCTAGATCAGCCCCAGCATTTT
TRBV18	NA	NA	TRBJ1-4	CASSPNDMYSPEKLFF	TGTGCCAGCTCACCAAATGACATGTATTCGCCTGAAAAACTGTTTTTT
TRBV5-1	NA	NA	TRBJ2-3	CASSLDVRVPDTQYF	TGCGCCAGCAGCTTGGACGTGCGGGTCCCTGATACGCAGTATTTT
TRBV6-6	TRBD2	NA	TRBJ2-1	CASIPSGSSYNEQFF	TGTGCCAGCATTCCTAGCGGGAGCTCCTACAATGAGCAGTTCTTC
TRBV27	NA	NA	TRBJ2-5	CASRERVQVQETQYF	TGTGCCAGCAGAGAAAGGGTACAGGTGCAAGAGACCCAGTACTTC